This TCR beta chain stems from a study of blood T cell repertoires in COVID-19. The germline V gene encodes CDR1 MNHEY and CDR2 SMNVEV (reference sequence). Deletions cut 1 base from V and 9 bases from J, with 11 bases between. This CDR3 region has 13 residues. In the original processing: Using reference gene primer amplification, nucleated cell counts were estimated. Produced via immunoSEQ multiplex PCR; TCRdb's table is partial and in-frame only. That table supplies the V and J calls and clone size; D and trimming were determined from the DNA. The table has approximately 160,000 clones, over 85% seen once; the top ten hold around 17%.

The V gene is TRBV27, the J gene TRBJ2-3, with D maybe TRBD2 (5 bases). The sample taken for sequencing was peripheral blood. This TCR was sampled from a man aged 55 to 70 with active or convalescent COVID-19. The CDR3, as DNA: TGTGCCAGCAGTTTATACGGCGAGGGCACGCAGTATTTT. It yields the protein CASSLYGEGTQYF.